Shown below are 4 T cell receptor beta chains from a single sample sequenced in a study of blood T cells in healthy people across ages. The use of a sample-barcoded 5' primer and a J-beta primer mix characterized a second PCR of about 6 to 11 cycles. Each CDR3 protein gets one entry after TCRdb re-called the 5' RACE reads with MiXCR. Here the sample spans about 680,000 distinct CDR3 sequences, about half being singletons. Input material: blood. The receptors shown here come from a woman aged 55 to 70 in good health.

The rearrangement uses TRBV27 and TRBJ1-4; 12 nucleotides align to TRBD1. The J segment lost 5 bases and the V segment lost 6 bases, leaving 10 bases of the junction unmatched. The germline CDR1 and CDR2 sequences are MNHEY and SMNVEV (reference sequence). CDR3 length: 17 amino acids. The CDR3 spells CASSHPRDRGRNEKLFF. CDR3 nucleotide sequence: TGTGCCAGCAGCCACCCCCGGGACAGGGGGCGAAATGAAAAACTGTTTTTT.

V and J are TRBV24-1 and TRBJ2-1; 12 nucleotides line up with TRBD2. The CDR3 extends over 15 amino acids. Germline trimming cut 7 bases from V and 5 bases from J; bases unmatched to any gene: 5. Per germline, CDR1 KGHDR and CDR2 SFDVKD. The CDR3 is CATRASGRANNEQFF. Written as DNA, the CDR3 is TGTGCCACCAGGGCTAGCGGGAGGGCCAACAATGAGCAGTTCTTC.

The rearrangement uses TRBV20-1 and TRBJ2-3; D unresolved. Trimming pared 5 bases from V and 2 bases from J, leaving 14 bases between. CDR3 length: 14 residues. In germline, CDR1 is DFQATT, CDR2 SNEGSKA (reference sequence). Written as DNA, the CDR3 is TGCAGTGCTCTACGGCCAATAGCCACAGATACGCAGTATTTT. It encodes CSALRPIATDTQYF.

This rearrangement joins TRBV24-1 to TRBJ2-1; D ambiguous. Germline loops: CDR1 KGHDR, CDR2 SFDVKD. Between the trimmed V and J ends, which lost 4 bases and 0 bases, there was a span of 6 bases. The CDR3 sequence is 14 residues long. The CDR3 DNA reads TGTGCCACCAGTGACCCGCGCTCCTACAATGAGCAGTTCTTC. Protein: CATSDPRSYNEQFF.